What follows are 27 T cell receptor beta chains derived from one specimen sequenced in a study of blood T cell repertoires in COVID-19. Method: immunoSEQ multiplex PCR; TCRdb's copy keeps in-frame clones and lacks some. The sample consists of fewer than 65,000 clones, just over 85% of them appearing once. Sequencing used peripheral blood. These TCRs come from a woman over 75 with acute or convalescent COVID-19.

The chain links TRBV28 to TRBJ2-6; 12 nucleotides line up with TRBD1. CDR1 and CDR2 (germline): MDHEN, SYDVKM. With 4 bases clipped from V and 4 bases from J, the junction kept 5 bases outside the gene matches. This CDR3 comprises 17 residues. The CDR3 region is CASSSGQGAAGANVLTF. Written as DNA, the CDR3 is TGTGCCAGCAGTTCGGGACAGGGGGCTGCCGGGGCCAACGTCCTGACTTTC.

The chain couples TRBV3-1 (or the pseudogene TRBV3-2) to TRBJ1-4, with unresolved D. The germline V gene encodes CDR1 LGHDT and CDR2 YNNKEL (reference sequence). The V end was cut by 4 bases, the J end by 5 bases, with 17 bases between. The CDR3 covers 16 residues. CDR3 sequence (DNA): TGTGCCAGCAGCCTCCCTTACGGGATATCAAATGAAAAACTGTTTTTT. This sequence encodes CASSLPYGISNEKLFF.

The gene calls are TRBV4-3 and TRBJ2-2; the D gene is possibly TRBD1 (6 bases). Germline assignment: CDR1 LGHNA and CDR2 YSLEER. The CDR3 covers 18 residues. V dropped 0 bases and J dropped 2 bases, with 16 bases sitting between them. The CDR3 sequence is CASSQEGLTGLNTGELFF. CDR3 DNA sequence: TGCGCCAGCAGCCAAGAAGGGCTCACAGGGCTTAACACCGGGGAGCTGTTTTTT.

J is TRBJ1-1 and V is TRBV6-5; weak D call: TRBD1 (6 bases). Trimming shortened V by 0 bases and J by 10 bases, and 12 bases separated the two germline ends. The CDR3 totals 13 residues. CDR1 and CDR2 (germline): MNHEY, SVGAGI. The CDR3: CASSYSTRGSAFF. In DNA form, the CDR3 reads TGTGCCAGCAGTTACTCGACCAGGGGATCAGCTTTCTTT.

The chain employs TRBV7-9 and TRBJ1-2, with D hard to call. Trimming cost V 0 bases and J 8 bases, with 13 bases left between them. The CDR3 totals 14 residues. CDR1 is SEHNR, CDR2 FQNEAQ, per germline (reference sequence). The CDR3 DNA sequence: TGTGCCAGCAGCTTAGCGGACTCGGTTGGAGGCTACACCTTC. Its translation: CASSLADSVGGYTF.

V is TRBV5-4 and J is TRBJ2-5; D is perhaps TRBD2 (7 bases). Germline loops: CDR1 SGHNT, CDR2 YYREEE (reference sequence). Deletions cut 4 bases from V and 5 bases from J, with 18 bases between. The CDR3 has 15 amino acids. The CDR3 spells CASSRRGAGRETQYF. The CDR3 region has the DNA TGTGCCAGCAGCCGCCGGGGGGCAGGGCGCGAGACCCAGTACTTC.

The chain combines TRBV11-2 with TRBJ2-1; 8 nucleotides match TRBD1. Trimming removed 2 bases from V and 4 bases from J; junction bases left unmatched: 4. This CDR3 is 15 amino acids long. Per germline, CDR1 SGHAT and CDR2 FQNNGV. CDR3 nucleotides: TGTGCCAGCAGCTTAATCGGACAGGGATACAATGAGCAGTTCTTC. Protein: CASSLIGQGYNEQFF.

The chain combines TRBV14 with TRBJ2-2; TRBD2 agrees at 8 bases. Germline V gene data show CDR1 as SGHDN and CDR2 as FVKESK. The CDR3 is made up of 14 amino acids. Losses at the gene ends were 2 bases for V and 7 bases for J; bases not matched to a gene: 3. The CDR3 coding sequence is TGTGCCAGCAGCCAACAGGGGACTAGCGGGGAGCTGTTTTTT. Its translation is CASSQQGTSGELFF.

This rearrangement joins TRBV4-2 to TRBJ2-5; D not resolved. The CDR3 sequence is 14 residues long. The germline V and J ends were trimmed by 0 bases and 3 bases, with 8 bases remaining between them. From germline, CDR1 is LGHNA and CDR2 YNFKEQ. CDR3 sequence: CASSQDFGEETQYF. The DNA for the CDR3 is TGTGCCAGCAGCCAAGATTTCGGAGAAGAGACCCAGTACTTC.

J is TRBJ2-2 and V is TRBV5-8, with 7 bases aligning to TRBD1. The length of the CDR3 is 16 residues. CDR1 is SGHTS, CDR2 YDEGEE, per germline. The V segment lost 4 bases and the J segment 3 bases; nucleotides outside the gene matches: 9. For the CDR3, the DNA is TGTGCCAGCAGCAAGGCCCGGGACAGATACACCGGGGAGCTGTTTTTT. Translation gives CASSKARDRYTGELFF.

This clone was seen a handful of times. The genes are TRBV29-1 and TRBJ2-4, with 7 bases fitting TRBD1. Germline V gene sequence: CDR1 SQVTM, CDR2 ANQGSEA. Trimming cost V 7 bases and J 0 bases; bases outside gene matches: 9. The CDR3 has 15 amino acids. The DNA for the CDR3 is TGCAGCGAAGGGGGCCGGGACGGAGCCAAAAACATTCAGTACTTC. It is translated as CSEGGRDGAKNIQYF.

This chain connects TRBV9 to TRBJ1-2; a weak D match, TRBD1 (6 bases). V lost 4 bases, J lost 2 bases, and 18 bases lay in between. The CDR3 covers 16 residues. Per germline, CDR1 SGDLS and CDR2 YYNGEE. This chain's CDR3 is CASSLGGGLANYGYTF. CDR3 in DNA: TGTGCCAGCAGCCTAGGGGGAGGGCTCGCGAACTATGGCTACACCTTC.

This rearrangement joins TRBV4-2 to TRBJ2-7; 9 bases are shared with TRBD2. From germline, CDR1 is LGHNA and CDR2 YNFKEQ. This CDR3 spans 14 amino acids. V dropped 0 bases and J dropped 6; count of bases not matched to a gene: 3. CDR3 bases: TGTGCCAGCAGCCAAGAGAGTAGCGGGGGCGAGCAGTACTTC. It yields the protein CASSQESSGGEQYF.

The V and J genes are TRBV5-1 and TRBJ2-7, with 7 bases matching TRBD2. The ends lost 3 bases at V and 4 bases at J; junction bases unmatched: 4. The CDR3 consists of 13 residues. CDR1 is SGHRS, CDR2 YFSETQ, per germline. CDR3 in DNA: TGCGCCAGCAGCTCCAGGGAGGGGTACGAGCAGTACTTC. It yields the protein CASSSREGYEQYF.

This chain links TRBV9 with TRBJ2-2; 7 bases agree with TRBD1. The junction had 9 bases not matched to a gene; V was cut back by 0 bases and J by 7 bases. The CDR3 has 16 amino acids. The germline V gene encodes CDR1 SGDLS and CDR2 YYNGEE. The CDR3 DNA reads TGTGCCAGCAGCGTAGGCGGACAGGTTGCGGTCGGGGAGCTGTTTTTT. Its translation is CASSVGGQVAVGELFF. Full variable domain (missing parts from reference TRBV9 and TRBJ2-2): DSGVTQTPKHLITATGQRVTLRCSPRSGDLSVYWYQQSLDQGLQFLIQYYNGEERAKGNILERFSAQQFPDLHSELNLSSLELGDSALYFCASSVGGQVAVGELFFGEGSRLTVL.

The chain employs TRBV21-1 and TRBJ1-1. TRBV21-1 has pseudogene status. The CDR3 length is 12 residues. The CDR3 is CAITRFGGEAFF. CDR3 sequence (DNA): TGTGCCATCACGCGGTTTGGCGGAGAAGCTTTCTTT.

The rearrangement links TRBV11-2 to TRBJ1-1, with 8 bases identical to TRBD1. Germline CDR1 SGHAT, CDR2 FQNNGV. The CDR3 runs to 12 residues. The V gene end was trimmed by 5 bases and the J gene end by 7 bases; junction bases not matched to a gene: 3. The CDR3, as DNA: TGTGCCAGCAGCCTGACAGGGGTTGAAGCTTTCTTT. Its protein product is CASSLTGVEAFF.

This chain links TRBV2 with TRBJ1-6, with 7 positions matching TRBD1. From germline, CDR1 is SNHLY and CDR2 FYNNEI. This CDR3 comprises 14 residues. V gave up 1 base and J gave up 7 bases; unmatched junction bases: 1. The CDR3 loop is CASSEVRGNSPLHF. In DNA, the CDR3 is TGTGCCAGCAGTGAAGTCAGGGGGAATTCACCCCTCCACTTT.

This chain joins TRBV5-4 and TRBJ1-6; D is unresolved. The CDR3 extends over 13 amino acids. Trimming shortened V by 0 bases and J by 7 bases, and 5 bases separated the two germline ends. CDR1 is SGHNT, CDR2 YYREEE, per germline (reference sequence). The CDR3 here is CASSLDENSPLHF. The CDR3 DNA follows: TGTGCCAGCAGCTTGGACGAGAATTCACCCCTCCACTTT. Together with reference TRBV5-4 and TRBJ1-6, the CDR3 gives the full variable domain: ETGVTQSPTHLIKTRGQQVTLRCSSQSGHNTVSWYQQALGQGPQFIFQYYREEENGRGNFPPRFSGLQFPNYSSELNVNALELDDSALYLCASSLDENSPLHFGNGTRLTVT.

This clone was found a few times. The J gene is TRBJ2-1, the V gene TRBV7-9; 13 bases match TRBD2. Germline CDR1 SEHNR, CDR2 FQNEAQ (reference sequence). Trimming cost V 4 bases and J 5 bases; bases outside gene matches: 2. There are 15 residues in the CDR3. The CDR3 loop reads CASSSGTSGDNEQFF. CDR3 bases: TGTGCCAGCAGCTCCGGGACTAGCGGGGACAATGAGCAGTTCTTC. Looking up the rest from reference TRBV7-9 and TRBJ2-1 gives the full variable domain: DTGVSQNPRHKITKRGQNVTFRCDPISEHNRLYWYRQTLGQGPEFLTYFQNEAQLEKSRLLSDRFSAERPKGSFSTLEIQRTEQGDSAMYLCASSSGTSGDNEQFFGPGTRLTVL.

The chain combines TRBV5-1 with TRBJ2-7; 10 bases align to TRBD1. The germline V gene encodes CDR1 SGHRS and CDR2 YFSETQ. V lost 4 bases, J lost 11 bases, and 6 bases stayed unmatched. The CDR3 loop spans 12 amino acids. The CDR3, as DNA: TGCGCCAGCAGCGCGGGACAGGGGTCAAAGTACTTC. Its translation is CASSAGQGSKYF.

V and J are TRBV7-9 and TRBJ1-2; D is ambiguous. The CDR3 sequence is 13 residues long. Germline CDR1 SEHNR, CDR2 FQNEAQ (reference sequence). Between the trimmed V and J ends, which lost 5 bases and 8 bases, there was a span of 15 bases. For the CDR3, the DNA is TGTGCCAGCAGCGCCGCAGAGGCGTGGGGCTACACCTTC. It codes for CASSAAEAWGYTF. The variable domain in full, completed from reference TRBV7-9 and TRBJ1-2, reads DTGVSQNPRHKITKRGQNVTFRCDPISEHNRLYWYRQTLGQGPEFLTYFQNEAQLEKSRLLSDRFSAERPKGSFSTLEIQRTEQGDSAMYLCASSAAEAWGYTFGSGTRLTVV.

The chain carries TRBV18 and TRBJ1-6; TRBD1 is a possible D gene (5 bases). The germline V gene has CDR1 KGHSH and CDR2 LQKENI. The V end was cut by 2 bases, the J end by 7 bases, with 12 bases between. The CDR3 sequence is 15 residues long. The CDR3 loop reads CASSPGGHPNSPLHF. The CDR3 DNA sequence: TGTGCCAGCTCACCAGGTGGACACCCGAATTCACCCCTCCACTTT.

CDR3 in amino acids: CASSDGTSRAGELFF. In nucleotides, the CDR3 is TGTGCCAGCAGCGACGGGACTAGTCGCGCCGGGGAGCTGTTTTTT. The chain couples TRBV7-2 to TRBJ2-2; 8 bases are shared with TRBD2. Trimming at V came to 5 bases and at J to 6 bases, leaving 8 bases not matched to a gene. Germline loops: CDR1 SGHTA, CDR2 FQGNSA. The CDR3 contains 15 residues.

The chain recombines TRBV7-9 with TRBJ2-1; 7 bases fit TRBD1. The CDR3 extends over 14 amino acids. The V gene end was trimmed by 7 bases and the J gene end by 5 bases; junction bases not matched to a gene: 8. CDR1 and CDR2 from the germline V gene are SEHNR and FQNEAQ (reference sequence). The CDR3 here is CASNPGQRHNEQFF. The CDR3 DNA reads TGTGCCAGCAACCCGGGACAGCGACACAATGAGCAGTTCTTC.

The CDR3 region is CASSPQASTSPRNEQYF. As DNA, the CDR3 is TGTGCCAGCTCACCACAGGCTAGTACTTCCCCTAGAAACGAGCAGTACTTC. The V gene is TRBV18, the J gene TRBJ2-7; D not certain. This CDR3 region has 17 residues. V dropped 1 base and J dropped 5 bases, with 21 bases sitting between them. Germline values: CDR1 KGHSH, CDR2 LQKENI.

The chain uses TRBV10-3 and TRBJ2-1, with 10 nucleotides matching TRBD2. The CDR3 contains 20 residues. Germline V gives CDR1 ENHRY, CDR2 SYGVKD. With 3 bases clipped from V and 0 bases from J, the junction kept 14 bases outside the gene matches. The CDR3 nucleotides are TGTGCCATCAGTGATGGTGCGGCTAGCGGGGGCCCCAGCTCCTACAATGAGCAGTTCTTC. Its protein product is CAISDGAASGGPSSYNEQFF.